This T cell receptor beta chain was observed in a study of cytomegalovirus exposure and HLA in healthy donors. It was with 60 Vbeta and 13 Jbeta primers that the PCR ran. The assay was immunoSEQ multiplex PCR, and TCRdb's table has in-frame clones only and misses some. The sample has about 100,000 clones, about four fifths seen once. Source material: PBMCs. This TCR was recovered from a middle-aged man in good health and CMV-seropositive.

This chain's CDR3 is CASSLDREDEQFF. The CDR3 bases are TGTGCCAGCAGCTTAGACCGGGAAGATGAGCAGTTCTTC. The chain carries TRBV11-2 and TRBJ2-1; TRBD2 might be the D (5 bases). Germline V lookup: CDR1 SGHAT, CDR2 FQNNGV. Trimming took off 0 bases at V and 8 bases at J, with 8 bases between the two ends. CDR3 size: 13 residues.